This T cell receptor beta chain stems from a study of blood T cell repertoires in COVID-19. Study in general: The samples span acute and convalescent COVID-19 from the United States, Italy and Spain. T cells, B-cell-depleted T cells, or PBMCs provided the cDNA or gDNA that served as material.

The CDR3 length is 16 residues. Per germline, CDR1 SGHTA and CDR2 FQGTGA. J gave up 2 bases and V 2 bases, and 5 bases lay outside the gene matches. Original processing notes: Researchers report that nucleated cell counts were estimated from reference gene primer amplification. Using immunoSEQ multiplex PCR, the repertoire was profiled, and TCRdb retains in-frame clones only, with some absent. Clonal size and the V and J genes are those of that table, whereas D and trimming came from the DNA. This sample has 150,000 to 250,000 clones, with roughly 94% found just once. Enrolment of Seattle patients took place during active infection, and they were followed longitudinally.

Sequenced material: peripheral blood. The clonotype originates from a man aged 30-40 years with COVID-19, enrolled during active disease. The rearrangement links TRBV7-3 to TRBJ2-2, with TRBD1 identical over 7 bases. CDR3 residues: CASSLLQGLNTGELFF. The CDR3 DNA is TGTGCCAGCAGCTTACTACAGGGGTTAAACACCGGGGAGCTGTTTTTT.